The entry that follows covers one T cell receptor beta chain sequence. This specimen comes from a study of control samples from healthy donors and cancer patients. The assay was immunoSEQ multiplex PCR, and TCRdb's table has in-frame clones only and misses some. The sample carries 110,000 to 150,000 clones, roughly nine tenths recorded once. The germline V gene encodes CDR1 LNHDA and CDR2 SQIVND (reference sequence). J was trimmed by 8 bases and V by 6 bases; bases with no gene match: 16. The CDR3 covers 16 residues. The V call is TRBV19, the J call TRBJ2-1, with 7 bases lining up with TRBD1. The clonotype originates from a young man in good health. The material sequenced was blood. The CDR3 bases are TGTGCCAGTAGCCAATCAGGGGGTAGGCTCTGGGATGAGCAGTTCTTC. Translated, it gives CASSQSGGRLWDEQFF. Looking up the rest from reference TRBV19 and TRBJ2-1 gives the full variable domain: DGGITQSPKYLFRKEGQNVTLSCEQNLNHDAMYWYRQDPGQGLRLIYYSQIVNDFQKGDIAEGYSVSREKKESFPLTVTSAQKNPTAFYLCASSQSGGRLWDEQFFGPGTRLTVL.